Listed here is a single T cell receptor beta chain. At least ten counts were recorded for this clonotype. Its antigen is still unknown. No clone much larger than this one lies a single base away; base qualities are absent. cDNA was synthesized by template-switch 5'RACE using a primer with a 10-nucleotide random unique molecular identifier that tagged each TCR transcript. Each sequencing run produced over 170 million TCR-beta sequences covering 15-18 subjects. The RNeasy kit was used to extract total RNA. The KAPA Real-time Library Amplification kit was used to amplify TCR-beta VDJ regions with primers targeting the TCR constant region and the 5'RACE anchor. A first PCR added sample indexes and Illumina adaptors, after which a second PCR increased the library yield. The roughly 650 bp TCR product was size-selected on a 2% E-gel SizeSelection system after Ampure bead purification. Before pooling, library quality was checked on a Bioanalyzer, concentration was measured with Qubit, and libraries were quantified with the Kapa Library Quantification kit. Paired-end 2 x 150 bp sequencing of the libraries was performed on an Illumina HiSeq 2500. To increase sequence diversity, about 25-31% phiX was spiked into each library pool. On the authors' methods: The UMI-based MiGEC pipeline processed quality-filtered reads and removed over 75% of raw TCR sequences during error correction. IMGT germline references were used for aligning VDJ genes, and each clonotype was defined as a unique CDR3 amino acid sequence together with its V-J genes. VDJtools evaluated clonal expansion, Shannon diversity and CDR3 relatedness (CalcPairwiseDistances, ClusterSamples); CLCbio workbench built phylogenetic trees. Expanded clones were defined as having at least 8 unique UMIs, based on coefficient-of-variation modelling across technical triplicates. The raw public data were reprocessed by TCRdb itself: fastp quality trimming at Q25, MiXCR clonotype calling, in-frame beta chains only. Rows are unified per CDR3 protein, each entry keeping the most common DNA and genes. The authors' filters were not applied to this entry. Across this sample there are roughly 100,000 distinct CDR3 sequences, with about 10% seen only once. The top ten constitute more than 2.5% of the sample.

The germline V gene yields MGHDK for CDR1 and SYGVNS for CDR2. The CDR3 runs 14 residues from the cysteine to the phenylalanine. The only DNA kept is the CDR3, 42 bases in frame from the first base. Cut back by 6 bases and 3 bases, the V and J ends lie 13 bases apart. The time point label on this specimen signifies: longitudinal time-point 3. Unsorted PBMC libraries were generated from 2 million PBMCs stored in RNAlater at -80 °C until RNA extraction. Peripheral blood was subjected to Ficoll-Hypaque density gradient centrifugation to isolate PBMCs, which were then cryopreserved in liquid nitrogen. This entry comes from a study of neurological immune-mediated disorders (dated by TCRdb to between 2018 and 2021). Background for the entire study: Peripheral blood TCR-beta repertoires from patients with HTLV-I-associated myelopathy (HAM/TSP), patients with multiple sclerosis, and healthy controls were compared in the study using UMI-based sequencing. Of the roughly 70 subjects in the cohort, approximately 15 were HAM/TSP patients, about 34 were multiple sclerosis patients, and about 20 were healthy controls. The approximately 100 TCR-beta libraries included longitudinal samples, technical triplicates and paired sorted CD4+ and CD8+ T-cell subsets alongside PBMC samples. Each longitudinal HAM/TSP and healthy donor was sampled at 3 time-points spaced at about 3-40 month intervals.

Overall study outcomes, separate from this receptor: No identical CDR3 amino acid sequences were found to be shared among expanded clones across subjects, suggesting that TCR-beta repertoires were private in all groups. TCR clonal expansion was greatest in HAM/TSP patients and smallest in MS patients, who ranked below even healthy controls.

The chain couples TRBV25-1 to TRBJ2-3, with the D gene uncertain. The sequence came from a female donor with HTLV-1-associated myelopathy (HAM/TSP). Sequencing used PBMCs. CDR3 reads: CASRPFGPTDTQYF. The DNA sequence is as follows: TGTGCCAGCAGGCCCTTCGGACCGACAGATACGCAGTATTTT.